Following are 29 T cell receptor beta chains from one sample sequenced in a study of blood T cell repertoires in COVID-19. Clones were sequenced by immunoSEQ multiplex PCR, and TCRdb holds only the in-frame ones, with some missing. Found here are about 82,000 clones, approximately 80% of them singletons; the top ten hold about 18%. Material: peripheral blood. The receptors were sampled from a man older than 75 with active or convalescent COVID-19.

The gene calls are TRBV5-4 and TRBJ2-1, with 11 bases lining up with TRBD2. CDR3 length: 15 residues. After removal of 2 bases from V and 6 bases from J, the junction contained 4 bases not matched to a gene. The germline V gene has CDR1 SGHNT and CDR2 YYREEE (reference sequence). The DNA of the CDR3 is TGTGCCAGCAGCTTAAATAGCGGGGGGGCCAATGAGCAGTTCTTC. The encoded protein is CASSLNSGGANEQFF.

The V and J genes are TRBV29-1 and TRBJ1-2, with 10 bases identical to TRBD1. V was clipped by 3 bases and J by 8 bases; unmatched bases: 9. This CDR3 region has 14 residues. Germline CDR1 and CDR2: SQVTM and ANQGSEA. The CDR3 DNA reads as TGCAGCGTTGAGGTCGGGGACAGGGGAGCGGGCTACACCTTC. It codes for CSVEVGDRGAGYTF.

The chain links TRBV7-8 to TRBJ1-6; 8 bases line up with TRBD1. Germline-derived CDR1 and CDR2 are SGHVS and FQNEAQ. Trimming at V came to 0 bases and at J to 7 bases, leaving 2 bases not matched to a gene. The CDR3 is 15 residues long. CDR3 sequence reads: CASSLAQGANSPLHF. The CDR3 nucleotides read TGTGCCAGCAGCTTAGCGCAGGGGGCCAATTCACCCCTCCACTTT.

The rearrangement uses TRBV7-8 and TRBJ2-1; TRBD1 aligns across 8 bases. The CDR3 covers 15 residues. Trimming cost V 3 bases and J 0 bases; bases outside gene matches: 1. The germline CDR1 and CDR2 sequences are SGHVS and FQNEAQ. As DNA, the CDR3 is TGTGCCAGCAGCTTCGGACAGGGCTCCTACAATGAGCAGTTCTTC. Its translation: CASSFGQGSYNEQFF.

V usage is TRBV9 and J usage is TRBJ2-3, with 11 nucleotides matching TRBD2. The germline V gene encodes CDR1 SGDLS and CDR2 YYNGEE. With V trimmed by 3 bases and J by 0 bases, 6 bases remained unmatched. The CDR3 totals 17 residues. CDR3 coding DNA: TGTGCCAGCAGCGCCGAACGGACTAGCGGGAGCACAGATACGCAGTATTTT. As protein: CASSAERTSGSTDTQYF.

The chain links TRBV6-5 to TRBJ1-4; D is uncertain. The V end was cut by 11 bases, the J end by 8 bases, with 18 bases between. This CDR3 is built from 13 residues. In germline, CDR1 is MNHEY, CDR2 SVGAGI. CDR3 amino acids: CASSAPGGEKLFF. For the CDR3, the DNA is TGTGCCTCCTCAGCGCCCGGTGGAGAAAAACTGTTTTTT.

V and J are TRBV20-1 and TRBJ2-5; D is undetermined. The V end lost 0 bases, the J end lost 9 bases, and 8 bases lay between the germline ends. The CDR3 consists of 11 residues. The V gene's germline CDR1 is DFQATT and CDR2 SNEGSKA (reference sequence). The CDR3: CSARDPPAQYF. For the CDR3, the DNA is TGCAGTGCTAGAGATCCGCCGGCCCAGTACTTC.

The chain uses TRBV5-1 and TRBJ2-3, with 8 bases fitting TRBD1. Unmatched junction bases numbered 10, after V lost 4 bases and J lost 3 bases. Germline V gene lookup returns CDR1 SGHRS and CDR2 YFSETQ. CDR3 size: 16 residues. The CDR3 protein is CASSPSTGAETDTQYF. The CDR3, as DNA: TGCGCCAGCAGCCCGTCGACAGGGGCCGAGACAGATACGCAGTATTTT.

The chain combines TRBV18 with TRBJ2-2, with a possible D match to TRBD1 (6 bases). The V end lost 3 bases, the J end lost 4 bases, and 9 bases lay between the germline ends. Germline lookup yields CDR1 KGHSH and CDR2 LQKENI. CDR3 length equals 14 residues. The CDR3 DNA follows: TGTGCCAGCTCACCGCAGGGGAGCACCGGGGAGCTGTTTTTT. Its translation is CASSPQGSTGELFF.

The DNA for the CDR3 is TGTGCCAGCAGCTTAGTAGGACAGAACCAAGAGACCCAGTACTTC. Translation gives CASSLVGQNQETQYF. The chain combines TRBV11-2 with TRBJ2-5; TRBD1 is a possible D gene (6 bases). Between the trimmed V and J ends, which lost 1 base and 0 bases, there was a span of 9 bases. The CDR3 contains 15 residues. CDR1 and CDR2 (germline): SGHAT, FQNNGV.

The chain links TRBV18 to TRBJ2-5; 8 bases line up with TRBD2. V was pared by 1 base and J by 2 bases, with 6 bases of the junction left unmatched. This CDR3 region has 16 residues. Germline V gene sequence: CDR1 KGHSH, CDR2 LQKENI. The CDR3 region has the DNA TGTGCCAGCTCACCACGGGTACTAGCGGTTCAAGAGACCCAGTACTTC. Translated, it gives CASSPRVLAVQETQYF.

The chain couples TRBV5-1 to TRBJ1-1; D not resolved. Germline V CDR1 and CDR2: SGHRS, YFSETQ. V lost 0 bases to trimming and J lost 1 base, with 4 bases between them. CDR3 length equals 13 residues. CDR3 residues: CASSLARNTEAFF. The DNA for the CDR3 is TGCGCCAGCAGCTTGGCCAGGAACACTGAAGCTTTCTTT.

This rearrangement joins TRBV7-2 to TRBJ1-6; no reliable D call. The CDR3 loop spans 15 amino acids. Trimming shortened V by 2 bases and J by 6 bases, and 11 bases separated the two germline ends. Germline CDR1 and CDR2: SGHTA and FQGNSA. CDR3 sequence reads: CASSLREGFNSPLHF. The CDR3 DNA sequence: TGTGCCAGCAGCTTAAGGGAGGGTTTTAATTCACCCCTCCACTTT.

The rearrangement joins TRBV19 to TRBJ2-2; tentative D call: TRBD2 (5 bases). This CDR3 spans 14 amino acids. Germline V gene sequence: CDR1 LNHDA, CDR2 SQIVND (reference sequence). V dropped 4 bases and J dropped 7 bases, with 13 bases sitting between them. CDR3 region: CASSKAGSVGELFF. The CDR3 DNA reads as TGTGCCAGTAGTAAAGCCGGTAGCGTCGGGGAGCTGTTTTTT.

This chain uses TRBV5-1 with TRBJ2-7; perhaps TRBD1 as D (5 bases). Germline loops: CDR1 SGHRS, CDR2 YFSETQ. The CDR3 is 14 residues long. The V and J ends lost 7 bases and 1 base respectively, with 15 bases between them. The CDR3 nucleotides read TGCGCCAGCCGGTGGACACCCGATTCCTACGAGCAGTACGTC. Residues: CASRWTPDSYEQYV.

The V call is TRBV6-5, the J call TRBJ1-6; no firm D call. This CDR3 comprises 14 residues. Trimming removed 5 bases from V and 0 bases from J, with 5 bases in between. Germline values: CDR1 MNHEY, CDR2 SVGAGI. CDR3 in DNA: TGTGCCAGCAGTCAAAACTCCTATAATTCACCCCTCCACTTT. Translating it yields CASSQNSYNSPLHF.

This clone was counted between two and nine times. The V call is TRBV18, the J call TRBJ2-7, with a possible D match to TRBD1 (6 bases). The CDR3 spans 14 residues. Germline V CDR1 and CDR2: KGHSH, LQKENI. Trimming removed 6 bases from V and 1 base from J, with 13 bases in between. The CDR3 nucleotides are TGTGCCAGCTCCCCGGACAGCTTATCCTACGAGCAGTACGTC. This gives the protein CASSPDSLSYEQYV.

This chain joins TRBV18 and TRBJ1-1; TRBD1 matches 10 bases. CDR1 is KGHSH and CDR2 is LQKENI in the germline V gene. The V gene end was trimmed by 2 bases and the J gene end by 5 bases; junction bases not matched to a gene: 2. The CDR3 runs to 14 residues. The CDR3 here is CASSPGQGGTEAFF. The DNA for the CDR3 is TGTGCCAGCTCACCAGGACAGGGGGGGACTGAAGCTTTCTTT.

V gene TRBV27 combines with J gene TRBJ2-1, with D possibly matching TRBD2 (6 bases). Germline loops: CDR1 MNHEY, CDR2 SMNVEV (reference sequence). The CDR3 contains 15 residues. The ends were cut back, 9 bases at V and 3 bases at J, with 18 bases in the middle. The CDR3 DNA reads TGTGCCAGTCAGAATTTTGCGGGGAACTACAATGAGCAGTTCTTC. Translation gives CASQNFAGNYNEQFF.

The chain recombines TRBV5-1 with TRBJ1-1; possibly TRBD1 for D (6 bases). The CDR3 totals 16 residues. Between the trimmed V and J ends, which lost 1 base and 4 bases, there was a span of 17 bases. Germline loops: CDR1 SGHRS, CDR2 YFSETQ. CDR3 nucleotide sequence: TGCGCCAGCAGCTTGACGGGAACAGGGATTGGCACTGAAGCTTTCTTT. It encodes CASSLTGTGIGTEAFF.

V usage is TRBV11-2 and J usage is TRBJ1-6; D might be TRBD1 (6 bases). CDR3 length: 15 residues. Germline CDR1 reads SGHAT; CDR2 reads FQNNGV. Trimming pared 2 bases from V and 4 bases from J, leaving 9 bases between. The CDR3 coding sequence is TGTGCCAGCAGCTTATTAGGACAGTATAATTCACCCCTCCACTTT. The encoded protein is CASSLLGQYNSPLHF.

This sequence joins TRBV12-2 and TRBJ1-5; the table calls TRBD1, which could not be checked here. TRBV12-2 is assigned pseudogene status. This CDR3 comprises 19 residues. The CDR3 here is CASRPPKTGFRYSNQPQHF. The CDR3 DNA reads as TGTGCAAGTCGCCCCCCCAAGACAGGGTTCCGCTATAGCAATCAGCCCCAGCATTTT.

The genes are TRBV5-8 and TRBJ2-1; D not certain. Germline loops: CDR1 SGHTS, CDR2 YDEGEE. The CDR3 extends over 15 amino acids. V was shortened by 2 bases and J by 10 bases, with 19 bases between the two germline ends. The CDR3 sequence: CASSFGLVDPSEQFF. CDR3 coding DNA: TGTGCCAGCAGCTTTGGCCTAGTCGACCCCAGCGAGCAGTTCTTC. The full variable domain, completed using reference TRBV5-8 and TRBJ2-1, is EAGVTQSPTHLIKTRGQQATLRCSPISGHTSVYWYQQALGLGLQFLLWYDEGEERNRGNFPPRFSGRQFPNYSSELNVNALELEDSALYLCASSFGLVDPSEQFFGPGTRLTVL.

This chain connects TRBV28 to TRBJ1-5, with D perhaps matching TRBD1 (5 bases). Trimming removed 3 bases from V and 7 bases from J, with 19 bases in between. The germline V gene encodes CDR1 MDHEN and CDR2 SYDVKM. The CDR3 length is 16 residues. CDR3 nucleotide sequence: TGTGCCAGCAGTTTTCTCCCCAGGGTCCCCTCCCAGCCCCAGCATTTT. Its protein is CASSFLPRVPSQPQHF. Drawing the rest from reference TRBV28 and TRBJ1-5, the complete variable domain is DVKVTQSSRYLVKRTGEKVFLECVQDMDHENMFWYRQDPGLGLRLIYFSYDVKMKEKGDIPEGYSVSREKKERFSLILESASTNQTSMYLCASSFLPRVPSQPQHFGDGTRLSIL.

CDR3 nucleotides: TGTGCCACCAGTGATTCGACAGGAAACACAGATACGCAGTATTTT. As protein: CATSDSTGNTDTQYF. J is TRBJ2-3 and V is TRBV24-1; perhaps TRBD1 as D (6 bases). Germline CDR1 and CDR2: KGHDR and SFDVKD. This CDR3 has 15 residues. Trimming removed 2 bases from V and 2 bases from J, with 10 bases in between.

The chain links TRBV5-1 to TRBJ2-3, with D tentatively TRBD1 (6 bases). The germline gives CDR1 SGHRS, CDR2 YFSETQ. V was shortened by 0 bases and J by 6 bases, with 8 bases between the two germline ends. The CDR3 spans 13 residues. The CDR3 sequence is CASSLGTVDTQYF. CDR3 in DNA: TGCGCCAGCAGCTTGGGGACAGTTGATACGCAGTATTTT.

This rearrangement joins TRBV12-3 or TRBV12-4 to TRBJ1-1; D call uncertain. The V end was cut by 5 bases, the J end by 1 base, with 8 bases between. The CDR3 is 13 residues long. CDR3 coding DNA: TGTGCCAGCAGTCCGCAGGAGAACACTGAAGCTTTCTTT. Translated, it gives CASSPQENTEAFF.

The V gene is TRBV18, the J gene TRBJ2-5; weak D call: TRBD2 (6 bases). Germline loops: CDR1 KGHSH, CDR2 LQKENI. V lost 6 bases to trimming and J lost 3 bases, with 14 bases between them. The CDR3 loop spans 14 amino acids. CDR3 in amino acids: CASSSLGGEETQYF. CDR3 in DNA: TGTGCCAGCTCCTCCTTGGGGGGAGAAGAGACCCAGTACTTC.

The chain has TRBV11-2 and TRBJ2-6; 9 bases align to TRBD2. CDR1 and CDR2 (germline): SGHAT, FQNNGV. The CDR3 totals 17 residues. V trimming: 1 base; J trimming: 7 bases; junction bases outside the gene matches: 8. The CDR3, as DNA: TGTGCCAGCAGCTTAGGGGTTGAGCGGGGGGAAGCCAACGTCCTGACTTTC. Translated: CASSLGVERGEANVLTF. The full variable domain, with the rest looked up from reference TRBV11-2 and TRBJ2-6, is EAGVAQSPRYKIIEKRQSVAFWCNPISGHATLYWYQQILGQGPKLLIQFQNNGVVDDSQLPKDRFSAERLKGVDSTLKIQPAKLEDSAVYLCASSLGVERGEANVLTFGAGSRLTVL.